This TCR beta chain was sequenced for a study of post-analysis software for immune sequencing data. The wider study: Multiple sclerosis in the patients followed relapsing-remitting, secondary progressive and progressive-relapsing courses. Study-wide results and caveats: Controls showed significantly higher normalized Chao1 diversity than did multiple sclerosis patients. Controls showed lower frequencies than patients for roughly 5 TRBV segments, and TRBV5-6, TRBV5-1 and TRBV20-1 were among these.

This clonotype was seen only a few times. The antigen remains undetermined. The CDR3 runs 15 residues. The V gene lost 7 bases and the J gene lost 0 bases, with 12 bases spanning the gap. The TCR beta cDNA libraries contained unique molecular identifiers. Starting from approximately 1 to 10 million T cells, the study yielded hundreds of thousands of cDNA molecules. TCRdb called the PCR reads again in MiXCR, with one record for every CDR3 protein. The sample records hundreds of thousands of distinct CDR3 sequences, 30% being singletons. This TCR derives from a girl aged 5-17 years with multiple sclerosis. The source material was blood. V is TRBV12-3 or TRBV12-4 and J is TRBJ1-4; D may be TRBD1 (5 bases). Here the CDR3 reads CASTYRGATNEKLFF. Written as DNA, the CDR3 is TGTGCCAGCACCTATAGGGGAGCAACTAATGAAAAACTGTTTTTT.